This T cell receptor (beta chain) was captured by sequencing in a study of blood T cell repertoires in COVID-19. About the study: The origin of the acute and convalescent COVID-19 samples was the United States, Italy and Spain.

This clone was counted a few times. This CDR3 is built from 12 residues. Germline assignment: CDR1 SEHNR and CDR2 FQNEAQ (reference sequence). Deletions cut 1 base from V and 10 bases from J, with 10 bases between. Profiled with immunoSEQ multiplex PCR; TCRdb holds only in-frame clones, not every one. The sample holds about 42,000 clones, roughly 76% seen once. The origin of this receptor is a man aged 70-80 years with active or convalescent COVID-19. Sequencing used peripheral blood. V usage is TRBV7-9 and J usage is TRBJ1-2; D gene ambiguous. As DNA, the CDR3 is TGTGCCAGCAGCTTAGTTGAGGGCCACTACACCTTC. Its protein product is CASSLVEGHYTF.